Here is one T cell receptor beta chain with its context. Its antigen is not known. The sample originates from a study of T cell responses to AZD1222 COVID-19 vaccine. The study, taken as a whole, reports: The donor group comprised mostly white British people and more females; the analysis possibly underestimated clonal diversity.

The repertoire was sequenced with immunoSEQ multiplex PCR; TCRdb's copy has only in-frame clones and lacks some. The sample includes 95,000 to 100,000 clones, approximately 90% of them seen just once. The CDR3 length is 14 residues. The V gene's germline CDR1 is SEHNR and CDR2 FQNEAQ (reference sequence). Trimming took 5 bases from V and 3 from J, leaving 12 bases between them. The receptor was isolated from an adult who received the AZD1222 COVID-19 vaccine. Sequencing was performed on peripheral blood, taken 28 days after the second AZD1222 dose. The rearrangement links TRBV7-9 to TRBJ2-3, with D hard to call. The CDR3, as DNA: TGTGCCAGCAGCCTACCCAGCGCAACAGATACGCAGTATTTT. Encoded protein: CASSLPSATDTQYF.